A single sample is the source of the 23 T cell receptor beta chains below, sequenced in a study of tumor-infiltrating lymphocytes in primary liver carcinoma (dated by TCRdb to between 2016 and 2019). Sequencing was performed on an Illumina HiSeq 2500. Starting from around 520 ng total RNA, TCRbeta-specific cDNA was produced by reverse transcription with a constant-region primer and ProtoScript II reverse transcriptase. TCRbeta libraries were built with three nested multiplex PCR rounds, a slightly modified ARM-PCR procedure. Each of the first two PCR rounds ran for around 10 cycles using multiplex TRBV1-TRBV30 forward primers together with a Cbeta reverse primer. The public sequencing data were trimmed at Q25 with fastp and processed into clonotypes with MiXCR by TCRdb, which kept only in-frame beta chains. Rows merge per CDR3 protein into single entries with the most common DNA and genes. Across this sample there are more than 100,000 distinct CDR3 sequences, with roughly 70% seen only once. About 8% of the sample belongs to the ten largest clones.

Without any cell sorting, total RNA and DNA were extracted together from roughly 20-30 mg of bulk tissue using the AllPrep DNA/RNA mini kit. The sequenced sample consisted of tumor-adjacent normal liver tissue. Source of these receptors: a woman aged 55-70 years with primary liver carcinoma and hepatitis B virus infection.

A word on this clonotype: Given the absence of the conserved phenylalanine or tryptophan at the CDR3 end, a read error is likely. The DNA is left out, because the CDR3 cannot be placed on it with certainty; the CDR3 is given as TCRdb lists it. This chain uses TRBV11-2 with TRBJ2-1; TRBD2, as called in the table, went unchecked against the DNA. Germline V gene sequence: CDR1 SGHAT, CDR2 FQNNGV. The CDR3 length equals 16 residues, ends included. CDR3 residues: CASSLDLTGEGDEEFL.

Comment on this clonotype: Here the CDR3 omits its conserved ending phenylalanine or tryptophan, so a read error is the likely source. The limits of the CDR3 on the DNA are not certain, so only TCRdb's listed CDR3 is given. This chain connects TRBV28 to TRBJ2-7. The CDR3 has 13 amino acids, counting both end residues. Looked up from germline, CDR1 is MDHEN and CDR2 is SYDVKM. The chain's CDR3 is CASSLAVTYEQYL.

Remarks on this clonotype: At one boundary the junction diverges from the germline segment, which might be a read error. The chain carries TRBV11-2 and TRBJ2-7; tentative D call: TRBD2 (6 bases). The CDR3 sequence is 13 residues long. Germline values: CDR1 SGHAT, CDR2 FQNNGV. The CDR3 region has the DNA TGTGCCAACAGCTTAAAGACTAGAGGGAAAGCGTACTTC. Its translation: CANSLKTRGKAYF.

The chain combines TRBV2 with TRBJ2-1; 13 bases match TRBD2. With 6 bases clipped from V and 6 bases from J, the junction kept 2 bases outside the gene matches. Germline lookup yields CDR1 SNHLY and CDR2 FYNNEI. The CDR3 runs 14 residues. The CDR3 reads CASSGTSGANEQFF. The DNA of the CDR3 is TGTGCCAGCAGCGGGACTAGCGGGGCCAATGAGCAGTTCTTC.

This clonotype was detected once. A read error may produce the germline difference seen at one junction end. The rearrangement uses TRBV6-2 or TRBV6-3 and TRBJ2-5; 8 bases align to TRBD2. The germline V gene has CDR1 MNHEY and CDR2 SVGEGT. CDR3 length: 17 residues. The CDR3 loop is CASTYSPGSGRRETQYF. The CDR3 nucleotides are TGTGCCAGCACTTACTCCCCAGGAAGCGGGAGAAGAGAGACCCAGTACTTC.

With respect to this clonotype: A much larger clone is a single base away; this may be a read error. This chain connects TRBV28 to TRBJ2-2; a weak D match, TRBD1 (5 bases). The CDR3 has 15 residues. CDR1 and CDR2 (germline): MDHEN, SYDVKM. V was shortened by 6 bases and J by 4 bases, with 15 bases between the two germline ends. CDR3 loop: CASRFSREGTGELFF. CDR3 sequence (DNA): TGTGCCAGCAGATTTAGCAGGGAAGGCACCGGGGAGCTGTTTTTT.

The chain carries TRBV11-2 and TRBJ2-2; D not resolved. This CDR3 has 16 amino acids. CDR1 is SGHAT and CDR2 is FQNNGV in the germline V gene. The ends were cut back, 7 bases at V and 0 bases at J, with 15 bases in the middle. CDR3 protein: CASNDTHNTNTGELFF. CDR3 bases: TGTGCCAGCAACGACACACACAACACGAACACCGGGGAGCTGTTTTTT. The variable domain in full, with the rest retrieved from reference TRBV11-2 and TRBJ2-2, is EAGVAQSPRYKIIEKRQSVAFWCNPISGHATLYWYQQILGQGPKLLIQFQNNGVVDDSQLPKDRFSAERLKGVDSTLKIQPAKLEDSAVYLCASNDTHNTNTGELFFGEGSRLTVL.

The chain recombines TRBV6-5 with TRBJ1-4; 8 nucleotides match TRBD1. Trimming cost V 9 bases and J 7 bases; bases outside gene matches: 13. Germline V lookup: CDR1 MNHEY, CDR2 SVGAGI. This CDR3 comprises 15 residues. The CDR3 DNA is TGTGCCAGTAGACCCCGACAGGGGCATAGTGAAAAACTGTTTTTT. Translated: CASRPRQGHSEKLFF.

The rearrangement uses TRBV30 and TRBJ1-6; 7 bases map to TRBD1. With V trimmed by 0 bases and J by 12 bases, 8 bases remained unmatched. CDR1 GTSNPN and CDR2 SVGIG come from the germline V gene (reference sequence). This CDR3 contains 14 residues. As DNA, the CDR3 is TGTGCCTGGAGTGTGCAGACAGGGAGGCAACCCCTCCACTTT. This encodes CAWSVQTGRQPLHF.

About this clonotype itself: A read error is possible here, since a much larger clone lies one base away. V gene TRBV7-9 combines with J gene TRBJ2-7; TRBD1 agrees at 8 bases. Germline V gene sequence: CDR1 SEHNR, CDR2 FQNEAQ (reference sequence). The CDR3 is 15 amino acids. CDR3 sequence: CASNLAGGATYEQYF. As DNA, the CDR3 is TGTGCCAGCAACTTAGCAGGGGGCGCAACCTACGAGCAGTACTTC.

The gene calls are TRBV7-2 and TRBJ2-1; 9 bases are shared with TRBD2. The CDR3 is 18 residues long. The germline CDR1 and CDR2 sequences are SGHTA and FQGNSA. The J segment lost 5 bases and the V segment lost 3 bases, leaving 14 bases of the junction unmatched. CDR3 sequence reads: CASSLGLAGGIPDNEQFF. CDR3 bases: TGTGCCAGCAGCTTGGGACTTGCGGGAGGGATACCGGACAATGAGCAGTTCTTC.

Points on this clonotype: Sequence at one end of the junction differs from germline and may be a read error. The CDR3 DNA sequence: TGTCCCAGCAGTTTGGCCCTAGCGACAGTCAATGAACAGTTCTTC. The encoded protein is CPSSLALATVNEQFF. V and J are TRBV12-3 or TRBV12-4 and TRBJ2-1, with a possible D match to TRBD2 (6 bases). The CDR3 totals 15 residues.

Notes on this clonotype: It may be a read error: a sequence one base away is much more abundant. V is TRBV5-1 and J is TRBJ2-7; D perhaps matches TRBD2 (6 bases). In germline, CDR1 is SGHRS, CDR2 YFSETQ. This CDR3 spans 16 amino acids. Trimming took 3 bases from V and 2 from J, leaving 18 bases between them. The CDR3 sequence: CASSSDRNRLAYEQYF. CDR3 bases: TGCGCCAGCAGCTCCGACCGGAACAGACTAGCCTACGAGCAGTACTTC.

As regards this clonotype: Its ends do not fully match the called genes, so a read error is possible. V and J are TRBV6-1 and TRBJ2-7; D is tentatively TRBD1 or TRBD2 (5 bases each). CDR3 size: 15 residues. The germline V gene encodes CDR1 MNHNS and CDR2 SASEGT. CDR3 bases: TGTGCCAGCAGTTTAGAAGGGACGGACTCCTACGAGAAGTACTTC. It translates to CASSLEGTDSYEKYF.

This clonotype was counted many times. The chain employs TRBV29-1 and TRBJ2-2, with TRBD2 matching over 14 bases. Unmatched junction bases numbered 5, after V lost 4 bases and J lost 1 base. The CDR3 has 17 amino acids. Germline CDR1 is SQVTM and CDR2 is ANQGSEA. CDR3 sequence (DNA): TGCAGCGTTGGGGGGGGACTAGCGGGAGTGAACACCGGGGAGCTGTTTTTT. Its protein product is CSVGGGLAGVNTGELFF.

Worth noting for this clonotype: Given a much more abundant clone one base away, this may be a read error. The chain recombines TRBV7-9 with TRBJ1-2, with D hard to call. The CDR3 totals 15 residues. Looked up from germline, CDR1 is SEHNR and CDR2 is FQNEAQ (reference sequence). The V and J ends lost 0 bases and 4 bases respectively, with 12 bases between them. The CDR3 DNA reads TGTGCCAGCAGCTTAGCGATAGCAGCCACCTATGGCTACACCTTC. This encodes CASSLAIAATYGYTF.

At least ten counts were recorded for this clonotype. The V gene is TRBV4-2, the J gene TRBJ1-5; D might be TRBD1 (5 bases). Germline CDR1 reads LGHNA; CDR2 reads YNFKEQ. Trimming took 6 bases from V and 4 from J, leaving 13 bases between them. The CDR3 length is 14 residues. For the CDR3, the DNA is TGTGCCAGCAGTCCAGGGCCCATTAATCAGCCCCAGCATTTT. It specifies CASSPGPINQPQHF.

Remarks on this clonotype: Since no conserved phenylalanine or tryptophan closes the CDR3, a read error is the likely cause. The chain has TRBV11-3 and TRBJ2-1, with TRBD2 matching over 12 bases. The ends lost 4 bases at V and 6 bases at J; junction bases unmatched: 4. The germline CDR1 and CDR2 sequences are SGHNT and YENEEA. CDR3 length equals 15 residues. CDR3 protein: CASSSLAGGINEQFL. The CDR3, as DNA: TGTGCCAGCAGCTCACTAGCGGGAGGTATCAATGAGCAGTTCCTT.

Comment on this clonotype: A read error may be the cause here, since a much bigger clone is one base away. The chain joins TRBV30 to TRBJ2-7; D gene unclear. Trimming removed 2 bases from V and 9 bases from J, with 20 bases in between. The germline V gene has CDR1 GTSNPN and CDR2 SVGIG (reference sequence). This CDR3 has 14 residues. The CDR3 loop is CAWSPLNSFGGQYF. Here the CDR3 DNA reads TGTGCCTGGAGTCCCCTAAACTCCTTCGGCGGGCAGTACTTC.

Remarks on this clonotype: One end of the junction is discordant with germline, which a read error may explain. The rearrangement links TRBV29-1 to TRBJ2-3; TRBD1 is a possible D gene (6 bases). Germline V lookup: CDR1 SQVTM, CDR2 ANQGSEA. The CDR3 has 13 residues. The CDR3, as DNA: TGCAGCGTCGCGCCGGGACGGACAGATACGCATTACTTT. Amino acids: CSVAPGRTDTHYF.

This clonotype is categorized as medium-sized (0.01 to 0.1%). The V gene is TRBV12-3 or TRBV12-4, the J gene TRBJ2-1; possible D gene TRBD1, 6 bases. V lost 4 bases and J lost 5, with 9 bases in between. This CDR3 comprises 13 residues. For the CDR3, the DNA is TGTGCCAGCAGTTCAGGGGTTCACAATGAGCAGTTCTTC. This encodes CASSSGVHNEQFF.

Comments on this clonotype: The junction departs from germline at one end; a sequencing error may be responsible. The rearrangement links TRBV11-2 to TRBJ2-1; 7 nucleotides agree with TRBD2. Germline lookup yields CDR1 SGHAT and CDR2 FQNNGV. This CDR3 contains 21 residues. The CDR3 sequence is CVSSLGWASGRRSTTHNEQFF. Here the CDR3 DNA reads TGTGTCAGCAGCTTAGGATGGGCTAGCGGAAGGAGAAGCACAACCCACAATGAGCAGTTCTTC.

A remark on this clonotype: This may stem from a read error, because a much larger clone lies one nucleotide away. The CDR3, as DNA: TGCGTCAGCAGAACCGGGACTAGCGGGCCGGGTACGCAGTATTTT. Its translation is CVSRTGTSGPGTQYF. The chain is built from TRBV5-1 and TRBJ2-3, with 12 bases that match TRBD2. CDR3 size: 15 residues. CDR1 and CDR2 (germline): SGHRS, YFSETQ.